These T cell receptor beta chains were read from a single sample in a study of blood T cell repertoires in COVID-19. Clones were sequenced by immunoSEQ multiplex PCR, and TCRdb holds only the in-frame ones, with some missing. The sample consists of around 290,000 clones, 91% of them appearing once. The sequenced sample consisted of peripheral blood. The receptor source for this set is a woman aged 30 to 39 with COVID-19, enrolled during active disease. CDR3s include the opening cysteine and the closing phenylalanine or tryptophan. Not every row has a clone size; where given, it reads once, few, many or a size class.

size	V	J	CDR3
few	TRBV30	TRBJ1-1	CAWLQDFSHTEAFF
.	TRBV4-1	TRBJ1-3	CASSHWTAEGNTIYF
.	TRBV7-3	TRBJ1-1	CAGAPTGGDEAFF
.	TRBV5-1	TRBJ2-1	CASAAGVVNEQFF
.	TRBV2	TRBJ2-5	CASTELAGVQETQYF
.	TRBV18	TRBJ1-3	CASSGLPGGGHRF
.	TRBV19	TRBJ2-7	CASSIGGDPPYEQYF
once	TRBV5-8	TRBJ1-3	CASSLDRGGNTIYF
.	TRBV5-6	TRBJ1-3	CASSLAVGGTGNTIYF
.	TRBV6-6	TRBJ2-1	CASSHNTGGLAGGPYNEQFF
.	TRBV18	TRBJ2-7	CASSPDRDEQYF
.	TRBV15	TRBJ1-4	CATSRVAGENEKLFF
.	TRBV18	TRBJ1-1	CASSAAIRGPEVNTEAFF
.	TRBV4-1	TRBJ2-7	CASSQEDRSLYEQYF
few	TRBV7-9	TRBJ1-5	CASSLANPTGRHQPQHF
.	TRBV2	TRBJ2-3	CASSQRDFLTDTQYF
once	TRBV19	TRBJ1-5	CASSTGGKSNQPQHF
.	TRBV27	TRBJ1-1	CASSPYAGRNTEAFF
.	TRBV29-1	TRBJ2-7	CSVEWRGEGEQYF
.	TRBV4-2	TRBJ1-2	CASSQDDSTNYGYTF
.	TRBV7-8	TRBJ2-1	CASSPTGAQREQFF
.	TRBV11-1	TRBJ2-7	CASSNGQGAYEQYF
.	TRBV4-1	TRBJ2-7	CASSQGLAGVTGHEQYF
once	TRBV6-6	TRBJ1-1	CASSYSGHAEAFF
.	TRBV28	TRBJ1-2	CASSLSGINYGYTF
.	TRBV12-3/TRBV12-4	TRBJ1-2	CATTGNYGYTF
.	TRBV2	TRBJ2-2	CASGATRAPGELFF
few	TRBV29-1	TRBJ1-1	CSVVRGALSPEAFF
.	TRBV9	TRBJ2-7	CASSVDGTGAYEQYF
.	TRBV27	TRBJ2-1	CASSLQAGEQFF
.	TRBV12-3/TRBV12-4	TRBJ1-1	CASRRTGGTEAFF
.	TRBV19	TRBJ1-5	CASSIDPGSNQPQHF
.	TRBV7-9	TRBJ2-5	CASQGIQETQYF
.	TRBV7-9	TRBJ2-7	CASSLELGGSDEQYF
once	TRBV11-2	TRBJ2-3	CASSFDTPPDTQYF
once	TRBV7-9	TRBJ1-6	CASSSDRGRVDYNSPLHF